This TCR beta chain appears in the sequencing data of a study of response to subunit inactivated influenza vaccine. Study-level findings and limits: New T cells are recruited in small numbers by each seasonal influenza vaccination, according to the authors' suggestion.

On this clonotype itself: Its antigen is unknown.

TCRdb re-called the RT-PCR reads through MiXCR, storing one row per CDR3 protein. The sample records 650,000 to 800,000 distinct CDR3 sequences, roughly 20% being singletons. Germline values: CDR1 SGHTA, CDR2 FQGNSA. V lost 5 bases, J lost 10 bases, and 18 bases lay in between. The CDR3 is made up of 14 amino acids. The chain carries TRBV7-2 and TRBJ2-1; no definite D call. The TCR sequence derives from a man in his fifties who received an inactivated influenza vaccine. The sample here was PBMCs from blood, taken 5 to 6 days after vaccination. As DNA, the CDR3 is TGTGCCAGCAGCCGTCCGACTCCAGGCCAGGAGCAGTTCTTC. Amino acids: CASSRPTPGQEQFF.